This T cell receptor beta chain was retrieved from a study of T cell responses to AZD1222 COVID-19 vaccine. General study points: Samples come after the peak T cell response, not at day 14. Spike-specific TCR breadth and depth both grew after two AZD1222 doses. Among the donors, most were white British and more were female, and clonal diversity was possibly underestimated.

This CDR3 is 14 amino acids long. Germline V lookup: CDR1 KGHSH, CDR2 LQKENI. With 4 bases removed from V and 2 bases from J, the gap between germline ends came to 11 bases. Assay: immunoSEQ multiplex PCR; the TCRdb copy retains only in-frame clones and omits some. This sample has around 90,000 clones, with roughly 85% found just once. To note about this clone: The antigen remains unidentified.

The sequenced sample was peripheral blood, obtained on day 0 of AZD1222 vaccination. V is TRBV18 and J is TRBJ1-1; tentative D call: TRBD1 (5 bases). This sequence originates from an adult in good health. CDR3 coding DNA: TGTGCCAGCTCACGACAGATCTACAACACTGAAGCTTTCTTT. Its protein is CASSRQIYNTEAFF.